This T cell receptor beta chain was recovered during a study of shared clonotypes between healthy human individuals. Study observations and caveats: For naive CD4 cells, roughly 5% of clonotypes were shared across a few donors. Read depth was anticipated to influence clonotype sharing among donors.

The count of this clone is one. The target antigen is unknown. Measured with immunoSEQ multiplex PCR; TCRdb has only the in-frame clones, and not every one. The data hold more than 900,000 clones, with roughly 74% observed a single time. The V gene lost 3 bases and the J gene lost 4 bases, with 23 bases spanning the gap. The CDR3 is 17 amino acids. CDR1 is SGHRS and CDR2 is YFSETQ in the germline V gene. Everyone who donated was a Caucasian adult who lived in Nashville, Tennessee. Memory CD4+ cells were the fraction left after CD45RA+ naive selection. This rearrangement joins TRBV5-1 to TRBJ2-7, with D possibly TRBD1 on 6 matching bases. The clonotype originates from a young man in good health. Some clones in this sample may be carry-over from other donors' samples. Sequencing was done on a sample of memory CD4+ T cells from PBMCs. The subset was: CD45RA-negative fraction. The chain's CDR3 is CASSSQPPPTGIYEQYF. CDR3 nucleotide sequence: TGCGCCAGCAGCTCCCAACCTCCTCCGACAGGAATTTACGAGCAGTACTTC. The full variable domain, rest sourced from reference TRBV5-1 and TRBJ2-7, is KAGVTQTPRYLIKTRGQQVTLSCSPISGHRSVSWYQQTPGQGLQFLFEYFSETQRNKGNFPGRFSGRQFSNSRSEMNVSTLELGDSALYLCASSSQPPPTGIYEQYFGPGTRLTVT.